The 5 T cell receptor beta chains in this list originate from one sample, sequenced in a study of long-term antiretroviral therapy in people with HIV. It was version v3.0 of the immunoSEQ assay that was run at survey level. The repertoire was sequenced with immunoSEQ multiplex PCR; TCRdb's copy has only in-frame clones and lacks some. Of some 25,000 clones detected, 80% to 90% appear once; the ten largest clones hold under 6%. The input for sequencing was unsorted PBMCs, taken around 4.5 years after starting antiretroviral therapy. These receptors all come from a young man with HIV.

This chain uses TRBV6-6 with TRBJ2-1; 10 nucleotides align to TRBD2. This CDR3 is built from 15 residues. The junction had 12 bases not matched to a gene; V was cut back by 8 bases and J by 8 bases. Germline V gene lookup returns CDR1 MNHNY and CDR2 SVGAGI (reference sequence). CDR3 loop: CASGEAGGPIHEQFF. CDR3 nucleotides: TGTGCCAGCGGAGAAGCGGGAGGGCCTATTCATGAGCAGTTCTTC.

The chain couples TRBV5-1 to TRBJ1-1; no definite D call. Germline values: CDR1 SGHRS, CDR2 YFSETQ. This CDR3 is built from 14 residues. The V and J ends lost 2 bases and 3 bases respectively, with 11 bases between them. The CDR3 spells CASSFRWSDTEAFF. The CDR3, as DNA: TGCGCCAGCAGCTTTCGGTGGTCGGACACTGAAGCTTTCTTT.

The chain is built from TRBV10-2 and TRBJ2-3; no firm D call. Trimming shortened V by 5 bases and J by 5 bases, and 8 bases separated the two germline ends. The CDR3 runs to 12 residues. The V gene's germline CDR1 is WSHSY and CDR2 SAAADI. For the CDR3, the DNA is TGCGCCAGCAGTTCCCAGTTAGATACGCAGTATTTT. It codes for CASSSQLDTQYF.

The rearrangement links TRBV11-1 to TRBJ2-3; D is undetermined. The V gene lost 5 bases and the J gene lost 4 bases, with 16 bases spanning the gap. CDR3 length: 15 residues. CDR1 is SGHAT, CDR2 FQDESV, per germline (reference sequence). DNA of the CDR3: TGTGCCAGCAGCACCCGTCCCGGCCCGGCAGATACGCAGTATTTT. It codes for CASSTRPGPADTQYF.

This chain links TRBV4-3 with TRBJ2-3; the D gene is possibly TRBD1 (6 bases). The ends were cut back, 4 bases at V and 0 bases at J, with 17 bases in the middle. The CDR3 covers 17 residues. Germline V gives CDR1 LGHNA, CDR2 YSLEER. The CDR3 coding sequence is TGCGCCAGCAGCCCCCAACCGAGGACAGTTAGCACAGATACGCAGTATTTT. It specifies CASSPQPRTVSTDTQYF.